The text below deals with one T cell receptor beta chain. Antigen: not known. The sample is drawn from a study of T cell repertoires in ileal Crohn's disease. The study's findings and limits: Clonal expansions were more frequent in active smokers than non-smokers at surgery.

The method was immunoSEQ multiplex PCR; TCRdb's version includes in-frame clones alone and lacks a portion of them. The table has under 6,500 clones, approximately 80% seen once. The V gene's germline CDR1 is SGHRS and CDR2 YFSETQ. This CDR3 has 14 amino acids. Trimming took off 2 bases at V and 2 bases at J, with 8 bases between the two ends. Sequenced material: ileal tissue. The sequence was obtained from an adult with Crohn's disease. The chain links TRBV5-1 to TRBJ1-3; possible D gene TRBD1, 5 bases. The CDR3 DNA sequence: TGCGCCAGCAGCTTCCCAGGGACTGGAAACACCATATATTTT. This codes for CASSFPGTGNTIYF.